The TCR beta chain described here comes from a study of human T cells and chemical hapten exposure. The study, taken as a whole, reports: It should be noted that donors had alopecia, so their immune response may differ from healthy people's.

TCRdb called the RACE reads again in MiXCR, with one record for every CDR3 protein. The data hold more than 110,000 distinct CDR3 sequences, with 12% observed a single time. Time point given: patch test 2, 6 weeks after DPC sensitization. The treatment here: therapeutic diphenylcyclopropenone sensitization with weekly scalp DPC. Points on this clonotype: Its antigen remains unidentified.

This specimen was whole blood, taken in connection with sensitization to the hapten diphenylcyclopropenone (DPC). This receptor was identified in a woman in her forties or fifties with alopecia areata. Some clones in this sample may be carry-over from other donors' samples.

In DNA form, the CDR3 reads TGTGCCATCAGTGAAGGGAGACAGGGGACGAGCAGCACTGAAGCTTTCTTT. Translated: CAISEGRQGTSSTEAFF. The rearrangement uses TRBV10-3 and TRBJ1-1, with 8 bases fitting TRBD1. J lost 4 bases, V lost 3 bases, and 13 bases had no gene match. Germline CDR1 and CDR2: ENHRY and SYGVKD. This CDR3 contains 17 residues.